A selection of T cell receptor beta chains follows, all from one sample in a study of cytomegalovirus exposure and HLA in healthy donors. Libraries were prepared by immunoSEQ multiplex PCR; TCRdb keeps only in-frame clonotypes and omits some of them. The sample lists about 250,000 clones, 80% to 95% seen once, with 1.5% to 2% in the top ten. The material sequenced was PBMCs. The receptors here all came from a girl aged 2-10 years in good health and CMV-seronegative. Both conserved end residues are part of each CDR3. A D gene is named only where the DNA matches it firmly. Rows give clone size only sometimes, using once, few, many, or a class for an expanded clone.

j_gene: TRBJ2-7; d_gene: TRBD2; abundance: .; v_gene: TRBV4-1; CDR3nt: TGCGCCAGCAGCCAAGGGCTAGCGGAAACCTACGAGCAGTACTTC; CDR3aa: CASSQGLAETYEQYF
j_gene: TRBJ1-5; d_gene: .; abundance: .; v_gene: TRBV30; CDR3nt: TGTGCCTGGGGGGCGGGGCTGGGGCAGCCCCAGCATTTT; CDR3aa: CAWGAGLGQPQHF
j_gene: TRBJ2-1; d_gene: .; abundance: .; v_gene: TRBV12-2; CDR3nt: TGTGCAACCACCGCGGGACAGGGCCACAATGAGCAGTTCTTC; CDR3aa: CATTAGQGHNEQFF
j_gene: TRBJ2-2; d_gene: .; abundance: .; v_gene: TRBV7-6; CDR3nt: TGTGCCAGCAGCTTGGGCTATGCTGGGGAGCTGTTTTTT; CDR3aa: CASSLGYAGELFF
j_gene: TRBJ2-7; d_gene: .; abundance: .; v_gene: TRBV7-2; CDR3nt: TGTGCCAGCAGCTTCACAGGCGTAAGCTCCTACGAGCAGTACTTC; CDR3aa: CASSFTGVSSYEQYF
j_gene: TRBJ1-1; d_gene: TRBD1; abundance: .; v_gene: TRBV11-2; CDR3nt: TGTGCCAGCAGCTTTACAGGGGCCACTGAAGCTTTCTTT; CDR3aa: CASSFTGATEAFF
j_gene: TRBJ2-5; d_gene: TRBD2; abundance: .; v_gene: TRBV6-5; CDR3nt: TGTGCCAGCAGCCCTTCGACTAGCGGGACGGAGACCCAGTACTTC; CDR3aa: CASSPSTSGTETQYF
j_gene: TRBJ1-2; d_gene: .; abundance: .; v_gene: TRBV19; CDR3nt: TGTGCCAGTAGTATAGACAGAGGCTACACCTTC; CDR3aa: CASSIDRGYTF
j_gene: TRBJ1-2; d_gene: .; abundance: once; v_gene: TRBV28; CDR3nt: TGTGCCAGCATCGGTAACTATGGCTACACCTTC; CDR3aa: CASIGNYGYTF
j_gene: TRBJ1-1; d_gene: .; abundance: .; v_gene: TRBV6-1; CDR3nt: TGTGCCAGCAGTGATTTAGACAAGAGGAACACTGAAGCTTTCTTT; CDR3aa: CASSDLDKRNTEAFF
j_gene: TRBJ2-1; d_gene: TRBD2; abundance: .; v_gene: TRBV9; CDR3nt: TGTGCCAGCAGCGTAGGGGGCGGGGGGGCAGTAGAGCAGTTCTTC; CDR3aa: CASSVGGGGAVEQFF
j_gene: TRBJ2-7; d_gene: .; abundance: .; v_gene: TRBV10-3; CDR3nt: TGTGCCATCAGTTCAACAGACTACGAGCAGTACTTC; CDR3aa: CAISSTDYEQYF
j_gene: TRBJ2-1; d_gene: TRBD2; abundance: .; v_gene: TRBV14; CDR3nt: TGTGCCAGCAGCCAAGAATGGGCGGGGGTCTACAATGAGCAGTTCTTC; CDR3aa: CASSQEWAGVYNEQFF